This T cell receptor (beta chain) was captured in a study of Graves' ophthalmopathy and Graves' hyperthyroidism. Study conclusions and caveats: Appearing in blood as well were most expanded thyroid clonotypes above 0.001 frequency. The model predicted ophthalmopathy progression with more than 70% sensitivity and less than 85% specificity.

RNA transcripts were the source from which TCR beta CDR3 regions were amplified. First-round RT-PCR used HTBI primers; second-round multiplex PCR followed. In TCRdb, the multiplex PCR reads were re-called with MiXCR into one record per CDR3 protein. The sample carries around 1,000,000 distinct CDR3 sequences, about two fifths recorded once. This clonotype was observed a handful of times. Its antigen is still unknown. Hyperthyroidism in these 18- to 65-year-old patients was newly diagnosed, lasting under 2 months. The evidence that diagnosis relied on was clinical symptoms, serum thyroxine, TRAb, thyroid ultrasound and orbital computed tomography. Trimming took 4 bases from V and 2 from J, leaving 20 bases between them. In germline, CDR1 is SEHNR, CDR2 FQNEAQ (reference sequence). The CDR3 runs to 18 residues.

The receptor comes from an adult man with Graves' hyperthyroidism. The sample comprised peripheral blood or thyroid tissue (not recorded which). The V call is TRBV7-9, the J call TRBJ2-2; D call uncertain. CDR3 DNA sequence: TGTGCCAGCAGCTCCCCGCGACGGACCCAGCTCAACACCGGGGAGCTGTTTTTT. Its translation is CASSSPRRTQLNTGELFF.